Listed below are T cell receptor beta chains from one sample, sequenced in a study of regulatory dendritic cells for organ transplantation. The method was immunoSEQ multiplex PCR; TCRdb's version includes in-frame clones alone and lacks a portion of them. The data show 20,000 to 25,000 clones, 70% to 80% seen once. Material for sequencing was memory CD4+ T cells from blood. These receptors all come from a human donor in good health. The CDR3 runs from the conserved cysteine through the conserved F or W.

V gene: TRBV20-1
J gene: TRBJ2-5
CDR3 protein: CSGSGGQTQYF

V gene: TRBV5-8
J gene: TRBJ1-5
CDR3 protein: CASSTLTVSNQPQHF

V gene: TRBV20-1
J gene: TRBJ1-1
CDR3 protein: CSALDRETFF

V gene: TRBV27
J gene: TRBJ2-1
CDR3 protein: CASSPGTVYNEQFF

V gene: TRBV5-1
J gene: TRBJ1-4
CDR3 protein: CASRVDRGRDEKLFF

V gene: TRBV6-1
J gene: TRBJ1-2
CDR3 protein: CASTTGGGFNYGYTF

V gene: TRBV9
J gene: TRBJ1-1
CDR3 protein: CASSVGMRHTEAFF

V gene: TRBV5-1
J gene: TRBJ2-6
CDR3 protein: CASSLGSGSGANVLTF

V gene: TRBV19
J gene: TRBJ2-1
CDR3 protein: CASSYPSLGGDGEQFF

V gene: TRBV7-9
J gene: TRBJ1-1
CDR3 protein: CASSEEGRNTEAFF